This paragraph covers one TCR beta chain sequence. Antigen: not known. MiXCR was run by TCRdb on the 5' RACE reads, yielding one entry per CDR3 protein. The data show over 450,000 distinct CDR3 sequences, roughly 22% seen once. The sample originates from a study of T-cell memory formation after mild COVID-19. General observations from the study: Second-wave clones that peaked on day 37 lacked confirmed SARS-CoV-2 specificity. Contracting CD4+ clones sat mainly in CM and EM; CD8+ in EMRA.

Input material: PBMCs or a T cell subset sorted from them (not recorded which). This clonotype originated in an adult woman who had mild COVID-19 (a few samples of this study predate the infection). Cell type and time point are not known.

CDR3 in DNA: TGTGCCAGCAGCCTCGGGACTAGCGGGAGGTCGGGGGGGGAGCAGTACTTC. Translation: CASSLGTSGRSGGEQYF. The chain carries TRBV5-4 and TRBJ2-7; 15 bases fit TRBD2. Looked up from germline, CDR1 is SGHNT and CDR2 is YYREEE (reference sequence). This CDR3 is 17 amino acids long. V trimming: 4 bases; J trimming: 7 bases; junction bases outside the gene matches: 12.